This T cell receptor beta chain appears in the sequencing data of a study of Ad26.COV2.S vaccination and SARS-CoV-2 variants. Treatment noted: over 15 received Ad26.COV2.S at low or high dose, single or two shots; 5 received placebo; per-sample allocation not given. Samples came from day 63 after the first vaccine or placebo injection. Measured with immunoSEQ multiplex PCR; TCRdb has only the in-frame clones, and not every one. The data hold roughly 460,000 clones, with about 88% observed a single time. This TCR was sampled from a person between 18 and 59 years old who received the Ad26.COV2.S COVID-19 vaccine or a placebo. Sequencing was performed on peripheral blood, taken in a trial of Ad26.COV2.S vaccine versus placebo.

CDR3 amino acids: CASSPPPGSYNEQFF. DNA for the CDR3: TGTGCCAGCAGCCCGCCACCTGGAAGCTACAATGAGCAGTTCTTC. J is TRBJ2-1 and V is TRBV5-6; unclear D gene. The CDR3 contains 15 residues. Trimming removed 4 bases from V and 3 bases from J, with 14 bases in between. CDR1 is SGHDT and CDR2 is YYEEEE in the germline V gene.